These 6 T cell receptor beta chains were sequenced from one sample in a study of cytomegalovirus exposure and HLA in healthy donors. The PCR used 60 Vbeta and 13 Jbeta primers. Measured with immunoSEQ multiplex PCR; TCRdb has only the in-frame clones, and not every one. This table holds about 200,000 clones. Sequenced input: PBMCs. Receptor source: a man aged 25 to 40 in good health and CMV-seronegative.

V usage is TRBV15 and J usage is TRBJ2-5; unclear D gene. The germline CDR1 and CDR2 sequences are LNHNV and YYDKDF (reference sequence). Between the trimmed V and J ends, which lost 0 bases and 6 bases, there was a span of 8 bases. The CDR3 spans 13 residues. The CDR3 loop reads CATSRDSKQTQYF. The CDR3 DNA is TGTGCCACCAGCAGAGATTCTAAGCAGACCCAGTACTTC.

The chain recombines TRBV10-2 with TRBJ2-2; 10 bases are a match to TRBD1. V dropped 3 bases and J dropped 6; count of bases not matched to a gene: 7. This CDR3 has 16 amino acids. The germline gives CDR1 WSHSY, CDR2 SAAADI. CDR3 DNA: TGCGCCAGCAGTGACAGGGGACAGGGGTACGCCGGGGAGCTGTTTTTT. Protein sequence: CASSDRGQGYAGELFF.

The chain is built from TRBV4-3 and TRBJ1-4, with 8 nucleotides matching TRBD1. CDR1 is LGHNA and CDR2 is YSLEER in the germline V gene. J lost 7 bases, V lost 4 bases, and 2 bases had no gene match. This CDR3 comprises 13 residues. This chain's CDR3 is CASSLGTGEKLFF. The CDR3 nucleotides are TGCGCCAGCAGCCTTGGGACAGGTGAAAAACTGTTTTTT.

The rearrangement links TRBV28 to TRBJ1-1, with D possibly matching TRBD1 (5 bases). CDR1 and CDR2 (germline): MDHEN, SYDVKM. This CDR3 has 20 amino acids. V gave up 3 bases and J gave up 1 base, with 27 bases separating them. In nucleotides, the CDR3 is TGTGCCAGCAGTTTCCGAGGATGGGGCCAAGGGCGGGATACGAACACTGAAGCTTTCTTT. This sequence encodes CASSFRGWGQGRDTNTEAFF.

This chain connects TRBV19 to TRBJ1-1; D is ambiguous. The CDR3 is 16 residues long. CDR1 is LNHDA and CDR2 is SQIVND in the germline V gene (reference sequence). Trimming pared 3 bases from V and 0 bases from J, leaving 14 bases between. The CDR3 spells CASSILPGSMNTEAFF. The CDR3 DNA reads as TGTGCCAGTAGTATCCTTCCGGGGAGCATGAACACTGAAGCTTTCTTT.

The rearrangement uses TRBV7-6 and TRBJ2-1, with D possibly TRBD1 on 6 matching bases. Per the germline V gene, CDR1 is SGHVS and CDR2 is FNYEAQ. V was shortened by 3 bases and J by 1 base, with 13 bases between the two germline ends. CDR3 length equals 16 residues. This CDR3 is CASSFLRGYSYNEQFF. The CDR3, as DNA: TGTGCCAGCAGCTTCCTCAGGGGCTATTCCTACAATGAGCAGTTCTTC.